These 31 T cell receptor beta chains came from one sample sequenced in a study of blood T cell repertoires in COVID-19. Generated by immunoSEQ multiplex PCR, the TCRdb table keeps only in-frame clones and is missing some. Of 190,000 or so clones listed, around 83% are singletons. The sequenced material came from peripheral blood. The receptors were sampled from a man aged 45-65 years with active or convalescent COVID-19.

In DNA, the CDR3 is TGTGCCAGCAGTTCCCTCTTGTTGAGTAAGGGGGAAGCTTTCTTT. Protein product: CASSSLLLSKGEAFF. The chain joins TRBV6-5 to TRBJ1-1; perhaps TRBD1 as D (5 bases). CDR1 is MNHEY and CDR2 is SVGAGI in the germline V gene. The V end was cut by 4 bases, the J end by 8 bases, with 20 bases between. This CDR3 has 15 residues.

The count of this clone is one. The genes are TRBV7-9 and TRBJ2-3; TRBD2 matches at 8 bases. V lost 5 bases, J lost 1 base, and 8 bases stayed unmatched. CDR3 length: 16 amino acids. CDR1 and CDR2 from the germline V gene are SEHNR and FQNEAQ (reference sequence). The CDR3 here is CASSLLRRGGTDTQYF. The CDR3 bases are TGTGCCAGCAGCCTTCTACGGCGGGGGGGCACAGATACGCAGTATTTT.

The gene calls are TRBV19 and TRBJ1-1; maybe TRBD1 (6 bases). Trimming took off 1 base at V and 3 bases at J, with 12 bases between the two ends. Germline loops: CDR1 LNHDA, CDR2 SQIVND (reference sequence). This CDR3 comprises 15 residues. The CDR3 sequence: CASSIGRQAYTEAFF. The CDR3 region has the DNA TGTGCCAGTAGTATAGGAAGACAGGCGTACACTGAAGCTTTCTTT. The whole variable domain, remainder taken from reference TRBV19 and TRBJ1-1, is DGGITQSPKYLFRKEGQNVTLSCEQNLNHDAMYWYRQDPGQGLRLIYYSQIVNDFQKGDIAEGYSVSREKKESFPLTVTSAQKNPTAFYLCASSIGRQAYTEAFFGQGTRLTVV.

This chain links TRBV4-3 with TRBJ1-2, with D possibly TRBD1 on 5 matching bases. CDR1 and CDR2 from the germline V gene are LGHNA and YSLEER. CDR3 length equals 17 residues. V gave up 0 bases and J gave up 0 bases, with 14 bases separating them. The CDR3 reads CASSQDVPPGPNYGYTF. For the CDR3, the DNA is TGCGCCAGCAGCCAAGATGTACCCCCAGGGCCTAACTATGGCTACACCTTC.

V usage is TRBV5-6 and J usage is TRBJ1-5; 9 positions match TRBD1. Germline lookup yields CDR1 SGHDT and CDR2 YYEEEE. The CDR3 consists of 16 residues. The junction had 5 bases not matched to a gene; V was cut back by 4 bases and J by 0 bases. The CDR3 sequence is CASSIGTGFSNQPQHF. In nucleotides, the CDR3 is TGTGCCAGCAGCATAGGGACAGGGTTTAGCAATCAGCCCCAGCATTTT.

The chain joins TRBV30 to TRBJ1-5; D may be TRBD1 (6 bases). CDR1 is GTSNPN and CDR2 is SVGIG in the germline V gene (reference sequence). V lost 1 base, J lost 6 bases, and 13 bases lay in between. This CDR3 is 14 amino acids long. The CDR3 DNA reads as TGTGCCTGGAGTGGGGACACCGGATCTCAGCCCCAGCATTTT. Translating it yields CAWSGDTGSQPQHF. The full variable domain, its missing parts supplied by reference TRBV30 and TRBJ1-5, is SQTIHQWPATLVQPVGSPLSLECTVEGTSNPNLYWYRQAAGRGLQLLFYSVGIGQISSEVPQNLSASRPQDRQFILSSKKLLLSDSGFYLCAWSGDTGSQPQHFGDGTRLSIL.

V is TRBV6-1 and J is TRBJ2-1; the D gene is possibly TRBD2 (6 bases). Between the trimmed V and J ends, which lost 3 bases and 5 bases, there was a span of 14 bases. From germline, CDR1 is MNHNS and CDR2 SASEGT. The CDR3 is 15 amino acids. This CDR3 is CASSDPGSGNNEQFF. The CDR3 bases are TGTGCCAGCAGTGACCCCGGGAGTGGGAACAATGAGCAGTTCTTC.

The chain employs TRBV9 and TRBJ2-3; TRBD2 aligns across 9 bases. This CDR3 comprises 16 residues. V lost 4 bases to trimming and J lost 5 bases; unmatched junction nucleotides: 11. Germline CDR1 reads SGDLS; CDR2 reads YYNGEE. The CDR3 nucleotides are TGTGCCAGCAGCCTTTGGGGGCGGGGGGGCGTAGATACGCAGTATTTT. It specifies CASSLWGRGGVDTQYF.

The V call is TRBV7-8, the J call TRBJ2-6, with TRBD1 matching 7 bases. There are 18 residues in the CDR3. Per the germline V gene, CDR1 is SGHVS and CDR2 is FQNEAQ. V shed 7 bases and J 0 bases; nucleotides not matched to a gene: 12. CDR3 DNA: TGTGCCAGCACCGCACGGACAGGCGTGCGCTCTGGGGCCAACGTCCTGACTTTC. Its translation is CASTARTGVRSGANVLTF.

This clone is a singleton in its sample. V gene TRBV27 combines with J gene TRBJ2-5; possibly TRBD2 for D (5 bases). The length of the CDR3 is 13 residues. Germline loops: CDR1 MNHEY, CDR2 SMNVEV (reference sequence). Trimming took off 3 bases at V and 4 bases at J, with 9 bases between the two ends. In DNA, the CDR3 is TGTGCCAGCAGTTTCACGGGGTCAGAGACCCAGTACTTC. Its protein is CASSFTGSETQYF.

The chain has TRBV11-2 and TRBJ2-1, with D unresolved. The V end was cut by 5 bases, the J end by 0 bases, with 11 bases between. The CDR3 runs 15 residues. Germline V gives CDR1 SGHAT, CDR2 FQNNGV. The DNA for the CDR3 is TGTGCCAGCAGCATTAGCTCCCGCTCCTACAATGAGCAGTTCTTC. Translating it yields CASSISSRSYNEQFF.

This chain connects TRBV9 to TRBJ2-7; 10 bases line up with TRBD1. This CDR3 has 15 residues. J lost 4 bases, V lost 0 bases, and 4 bases had no gene match. From germline, CDR1 is SGDLS and CDR2 YYNGEE. The CDR3 DNA reads as TGTGCCAGCAGCGTAGCTGGGACAGGGGATTACGAGCAGTACTTC. Translation: CASSVAGTGDYEQYF.

Turning to this clone: One end of the junction fails to match germline, which may point to a read error. This chain links TRBV30 with TRBJ1-4; perhaps TRBD1 as D (5 bases). The CDR3 covers 12 residues. Germline V gene sequence: CDR1 GTSNPN, CDR2 SVGIG (reference sequence). Here the CDR3 reads CAWSLVQGPRLF. The CDR3, as DNA: TGTGCCTGGAGTTTAGTTCAGGGCCCAAGGCTTTTT.

The chain uses TRBV11-3 and TRBJ2-3, with D possibly being TRBD2 (7 bases). Per the germline V gene, CDR1 is SGHNT and CDR2 is YENEEA. Trimming took off 5 bases at V and 5 bases at J, with 14 bases between the two ends. This CDR3 contains 14 residues. As DNA, the CDR3 is TGTGCCAGCAGCCCCGGAGGGGGGGAAGATACGCAGTATTTT. Its protein product is CASSPGGGEDTQYF.

This clone was counted a single time. The chain has TRBV10-2 and TRBJ1-2; the D is unclear. Germline assignment: CDR1 WSHSY and CDR2 SAAADI. V lost 8 bases to trimming and J lost 0 bases, with 10 bases between them. This CDR3 has 13 amino acids. The DNA of the CDR3 is TGCGCCAGCTGGGTGGGCCCTAACTATGGCTACACCTTC. Protein product: CASWVGPNYGYTF.

As regards this clone: Relative to the germline gene, one junction end is altered; a read error may explain this. The chain couples TRBV9 to TRBJ2-1, with 7 bases matching TRBD1. Germline assignment: CDR1 SGDLS and CDR2 YYNGEE. The CDR3 sequence is 15 residues long. The CDR3 coding sequence is TGTGCCAGCAGCGTAGAGGGGGCGTCCTCCAATGAGCAGTTCTTC. It encodes CASSVEGASSNEQFF.

The chain has TRBV27 and TRBJ1-1; tentative D call: TRBD1 (6 bases). Germline V gives CDR1 MNHEY, CDR2 SMNVEV (reference sequence). The CDR3 consists of 14 residues. Trimming cost V 2 bases and J 4 bases, with 11 bases left between them. The DNA of the CDR3 is TGTGCCAGCAGTTTAGGACAGTTCCCCACTGAAGCTTTCTTT. Amino acids: CASSLGQFPTEAFF.

This chain connects TRBV19 to TRBJ1-2; D unresolved. The CDR3 totals 13 residues. Trimming cost V 4 bases and J 4 bases, with 10 bases left between them. CDR1 and CDR2 (germline): LNHDA, SQIVND (reference sequence). The CDR3 is CASSTPDIYGYTF. The CDR3 DNA is TGTGCCAGTAGTACCCCCGACATCTATGGCTACACCTTC.

This clone came up once. The chain recombines TRBV7-9 with TRBJ1-4; perhaps TRBD1 as D (5 bases). Germline lookup yields CDR1 SEHNR and CDR2 FQNEAQ (reference sequence). The CDR3 extends over 16 amino acids. V lost 4 bases and J 8 bases, leaving 20 bases between the germline ends. Written as DNA, the CDR3 is TGTGCCAGCAGCTCCCGAGTGGCCATTAAGGGGGAAAAACTGTTTTTT. Protein: CASSSRVAIKGEKLFF.

The rearrangement joins TRBV18 to TRBJ2-7; 11 bases align to TRBD2. The J segment lost 5 bases and the V segment lost 6 bases, leaving 9 bases of the junction unmatched. The CDR3 is 15 amino acids. Per germline, CDR1 KGHSH and CDR2 LQKENI. The CDR3 spells CASSPTSGSIDEQYF. For the CDR3, the DNA is TGTGCCAGCTCCCCTACTAGCGGGAGTATCGACGAGCAGTACTTC.

The chain links TRBV11-2 to TRBJ1-2, with D maybe TRBD1 (6 bases). CDR1 is SGHAT and CDR2 is FQNNGV in the germline V gene. Trimming took 3 bases from V and 7 from J, leaving 15 bases between them. The length of the CDR3 is 14 residues. CDR3 sequence reads: CASSFSHRDGGYTF. In nucleotides, the CDR3 is TGTGCCAGCAGCTTCTCCCACAGGGATGGTGGCTACACCTTC.

This sequence joins TRBV28 and TRBJ2-2, with 8 positions matching TRBD2. J lost 5 bases, V lost 2 bases, and 4 bases had no gene match. In germline, CDR1 is MDHEN, CDR2 SYDVKM. CDR3 length: 15 residues. The DNA of the CDR3 is TGTGCCAGCAGTTTAAAAGCGGGAGTAACCGGGGAGCTGTTTTTT. Its translation: CASSLKAGVTGELFF.

V usage is TRBV10-2 and J usage is TRBJ1-1; D is ambiguous. The CDR3 contains 11 residues. Per germline, CDR1 WSHSY and CDR2 SAAADI. With 4 bases removed from V and 5 bases from J, the gap between germline ends came to 5 bases. The CDR3 DNA follows: TGCGCCAGCAGTGCGGGAACTGAAGCTTTCTTT. Amino acid sequence: CASSAGTEAFF.

The chain is built from TRBV27 and TRBJ1-2; 8 nucleotides align to TRBD1. CDR3 length equals 15 residues. The V gene end was trimmed by 5 bases and the J gene end by 2 bases; junction bases not matched to a gene: 7. Germline loops: CDR1 MNHEY, CDR2 SMNVEV (reference sequence). The DNA for the CDR3 is TGTGCCAGCAGTCCTCCGACAGGGGTGAACTATGGCTACACCTTC. This sequence encodes CASSPPTGVNYGYTF.

This clone has just one count. The chain uses TRBV19 and TRBJ2-2; tentatively, D is TRBD2 (5 bases). Germline V gives CDR1 LNHDA, CDR2 SQIVND (reference sequence). V was clipped by 10 bases and J by 2 bases, with 17 bases between them. This CDR3 is 15 amino acids long. The CDR3 loop reads CATAPWTANTGELFF. For the CDR3, the DNA is TGTGCCACCGCCCCTTGGACTGCCAACACCGGGGAGCTGTTTTTT.

This clone was seen once. The J gene is TRBJ1-5, the V gene TRBV11-2; possibly TRBD1 for D (5 bases). The V end lost 0 bases, the J end lost 6 bases, and 6 bases lay between the germline ends. Germline CDR1 is SGHAT and CDR2 is FQNNGV. This CDR3 region has 13 residues. This CDR3 reads CASSLERGQPQHF. The CDR3 region has the DNA TGTGCCAGCAGCTTAGAAAGGGGTCAGCCCCAGCATTTT.

The rearrangement joins TRBV27 to TRBJ2-7; D is uncertain. The CDR3 runs to 14 residues. With 3 bases removed from V and 2 bases from J, the gap between germline ends came to 11 bases. Germline V lookup: CDR1 MNHEY, CDR2 SMNVEV (reference sequence). The CDR3 nucleotides read TGTGCCAGCAGTTTCTCGACATCTACCTACGAGCAGTACTTC. It specifies CASSFSTSTYEQYF.

A few counts support this clone. The genes are TRBV6-5 and TRBJ2-5; TRBD1 agrees at 11 bases. The CDR3 totals 15 residues. With 6 bases clipped from V and 5 bases from J, the junction kept 8 bases outside the gene matches. Germline V gene sequence: CDR1 MNHEY, CDR2 SVGAGI. This CDR3 reads CASSRGQGVGETQYF. CDR3 in DNA: TGTGCCAGCAGCCGGGGACAGGGGGTGGGGGAGACCCAGTACTTC.

CDR3 DNA: TGTGCCACCCACCGGGGGGATGGCTACACCTTC. Translated: CATHRGDGYTF. The chain has TRBV28 and TRBJ1-2, with a tentative D call TRBD1 (5 bases). Germline loops: CDR1 MDHEN, CDR2 SYDVKM. This CDR3 has 11 residues. V lost 10 bases and J lost 6, with 12 bases in between.

This clone has just one count. This chain uses TRBV19 with TRBJ1-1; unclear D gene. Germline assignment: CDR1 LNHDA and CDR2 SQIVND (reference sequence). The V gene lost 6 bases and the J gene lost 3 bases, with 11 bases spanning the gap. The CDR3 has 13 amino acids. CDR3 sequence: CASRIDGDTEAFF. Written as DNA, the CDR3 is TGTGCCAGTAGGATCGACGGAGACACTGAAGCTTTCTTT. The entire variable domain, with the rest obtained from reference TRBV19 and TRBJ1-1, is as follows: DGGITQSPKYLFRKEGQNVTLSCEQNLNHDAMYWYRQDPGQGLRLIYYSQIVNDFQKGDIAEGYSVSREKKESFPLTVTSAQKNPTAFYLCASRIDGDTEAFFGQGTRLTVV.

V usage is TRBV4-1 and J usage is TRBJ1-2, with D maybe TRBD1 (5 bases). CDR1 MGHRA and CDR2 YSYEKL come from the germline V gene. This CDR3 comprises 14 residues. V was clipped by 0 bases and J by 6 bases, with 11 bases between them. CDR3 loop: CASSQDRRGNGYTF. CDR3 DNA sequence: TGCGCCAGCAGCCAAGATAGGAGGGGAAATGGCTACACCTTC.